These 29 T cell receptor beta chains originate from one sample sequenced in a study of PD-1 blockade in classical Hodgkin lymphoma. In every patient, relapse followed autologous stem cell transplantation, while exposure to brentuximab vedotin differed. Data came from immunoSEQ multiplex PCR; TCRdb stores just in-frame clones and leaves some out. The data contain fewer than 65,000 clones, approximately 92% of them singletons. The sequencing here drew on peripheral blood mononuclear cells (PBMCs), taken at baseline. The origin of the receptors is a human donor with classical Hodgkin lymphoma.

The V gene is TRBV15, the J gene TRBJ1-3; 7 positions agree with TRBD1. Germline values: CDR1 LNHNV, CDR2 YYDKDF (reference sequence). The junction had 15 bases not matched to a gene; V was cut back by 0 bases and J by 4 bases. This CDR3 has 19 amino acids. CDR3 amino acids: CATSRDRDSFLNRGNTIYF. CDR3 nucleotides: TGTGCCACCAGCAGAGATCGGGACAGCTTCCTCAACCGGGGAAACACCATATATTTT.

CDR3 in amino acids: CASSFGVIQPQHF. The CDR3 nucleotides are TGTGCCAGCAGTTTCGGTGTAATTCAGCCCCAGCATTTT. V usage is TRBV28 and J usage is TRBJ1-5; D ambiguous. Germline V gene lookup returns CDR1 MDHEN and CDR2 SYDVKM. There are 13 residues in the CDR3. V lost 3 bases and J lost 6, with 9 bases in between.

The chain links TRBV7-9 to TRBJ2-2; 9 positions agree with TRBD1. This CDR3 is 15 amino acids long. With V trimmed by 5 bases and J by 5 bases, 6 bases remained unmatched. The germline gives CDR1 SEHNR, CDR2 FQNEAQ (reference sequence). The DNA of the CDR3 is TGTGCCAGCAGCGCCCGGGACAGGGAGACCGGGGAGCTGTTTTTT. Translation: CASSARDRETGELFF.

The chain carries TRBV15 and TRBJ1-1; D is perhaps TRBD1 (5 bases). Trimming took off 1 base at V and 5 bases at J, with 17 bases between the two ends. Germline-derived CDR1 and CDR2 are LNHNV and YYDKDF (reference sequence). CDR3 size: 16 residues. CDR3 DNA: TGTGCCACCAGCAGAGTATCAGGGCGGGGGGGAACTGAAGCTTTCTTT. Translation gives CATSRVSGRGGTEAFF.

J is TRBJ1-1 and V is TRBV7-9; perhaps TRBD1 as D (5 bases). V shed 4 bases and J shed 4 bases, with 10 bases lying between them. The CDR3 runs to 13 residues. The V gene's germline CDR1 is SEHNR and CDR2 FQNEAQ (reference sequence). This CDR3 reads CASSSQRGTEAFF. The CDR3 DNA follows: TGTGCCAGCAGCTCCCAAAGGGGCACTGAAGCTTTCTTT.

The chain uses TRBV5-4 and TRBJ1-3; D is undetermined. The V gene lost 0 bases and the J gene lost 2 bases, with 6 bases spanning the gap. The CDR3 spans 14 residues. Germline-derived CDR1 and CDR2 are SGHNT and YYREEE (reference sequence). The CDR3 protein is CASSLDPTGNTIYF. CDR3 sequence (DNA): TGTGCCAGCAGCTTGGATCCCACTGGAAACACCATATATTTT.

This rearrangement joins TRBV9 to TRBJ2-6, with D possibly called TRBD1 or TRBD2 (6 bases each). The CDR3 covers 15 residues. The ends were cut back, 3 bases at V and 2 bases at J, with 9 bases in the middle. Germline V gene sequence: CDR1 SGDLS, CDR2 YYNGEE. The CDR3 region has the DNA TGTGCCAGCAGCGGGAGGGACACTGGGGCCAACGTCCTGACTTTC. Encoded protein: CASSGRDTGANVLTF. Filled out from reference TRBV9 and TRBJ2-6, the complete variable domain reads DSGVTQTPKHLITATGQRVTLRCSPRSGDLSVYWYQQSLDQGLQFLIQYYNGEERAKGNILERFSAQQFPDLHSELNLSSLELGDSALYFCASSGRDTGANVLTFGAGSRLTVL.

The V call is TRBV4-1, the J call TRBJ1-1; TRBD1 agrees at 7 bases. The V segment lost 1 base and the J segment 11 bases; nucleotides outside the gene matches: 16. The CDR3 runs 16 residues. CDR1 and CDR2 (germline): MGHRA, YSYEKL. CDR3: CASSQVGRGVLTLAFF. The CDR3 nucleotides read TGCGCCAGCAGCCAAGTAGGCAGGGGGGTTCTCACGTTGGCTTTCTTT.

V usage is TRBV4-1 and J usage is TRBJ2-7; TRBD1 matches at 8 bases. Germline trimming cut 3 bases from V and 4 bases from J; bases unmatched to any gene: 5. The CDR3 runs to 14 residues. The germline CDR1 and CDR2 sequences are MGHRA and YSYEKL. CDR3 sequence reads: CASSHPGQGYEQYF. CDR3 bases: TGCGCCAGCAGCCATCCCGGACAGGGTTACGAGCAGTACTTC.

The gene calls are TRBV7-2 and TRBJ2-5, with 8 bases that match TRBD2. Germline loops: CDR1 SGHTA, CDR2 FQGNSA. V shed 5 bases and J 4 bases; nucleotides not matched to a gene: 3. The CDR3 totals 13 residues. This CDR3 reads CASSRTSPETQYF. In DNA form, the CDR3 reads TGTGCCAGCAGCCGGACTAGCCCAGAGACCCAGTACTTC.

V gene TRBV10-1 combines with J gene TRBJ2-2, with D hard to call. V shed 5 bases and J shed 0 bases, with 7 bases lying between them. The CDR3 has 14 amino acids. The germline CDR1 and CDR2 sequences are WNHNN and SYGVQD (reference sequence). The CDR3 is CASSRIANTGELFF. CDR3 in DNA: TGCGCCAGCAGTCGAATCGCGAACACCGGGGAGCTGTTTTTT.

The chain couples TRBV5-4 to TRBJ2-7; D is uncertain. CDR1 is SGHNT and CDR2 is YYREEE in the germline V gene (reference sequence). V lost 0 bases and J 4 bases, leaving 8 bases between the germline ends. This CDR3 is 13 amino acids long. The CDR3 sequence: CASSLESHYEQYF. DNA for the CDR3: TGTGCCAGCAGCTTGGAAAGCCATTACGAGCAGTACTTC.

The genes are TRBV19 and TRBJ2-2; the D gene could be TRBD1 or TRBD2 (5 bases each). Deletions cut 5 bases from V and 5 bases from J, with 15 bases between. The CDR3 loop spans 15 amino acids. Germline V lookup: CDR1 LNHDA, CDR2 SQIVND (reference sequence). The CDR3 is CASSVGTLWTGELFF. DNA for the CDR3: TGTGCCAGTAGTGTGGGGACCTTGTGGACCGGGGAGCTGTTTTTT.

There are a few counts of this clone. This chain joins TRBV30 and TRBJ1-5; D remains ambiguous. The CDR3 covers 14 residues. Trimming cost V 2 bases and J 6 bases, with 14 bases left between them. Germline V gene data show CDR1 as GTSNPN and CDR2 as SVGIG (reference sequence). The CDR3: CAWSWGGVGQPQHF. CDR3 coding DNA: TGTGCCTGGAGTTGGGGTGGGGTCGGTCAGCCCCAGCATTTT.

This chain's CDR3 is CASSPRSEGTQYF. In DNA form, the CDR3 reads TGTGCCAGCAGCCCAAGGTCCGAGGGGACCCAGTACTTC. V and J are TRBV7-2 and TRBJ2-5; D is perhaps TRBD2 (5 bases). The CDR3 sequence is 13 residues long. With 5 bases removed from V and 7 bases from J, the gap between germline ends came to 14 bases. Germline CDR1 reads SGHTA; CDR2 reads FQGNSA. Drawing the rest from reference TRBV7-2 and TRBJ2-5, the complete variable domain is GAGVSQSPSNKVTEKGKDVELRCDPISGHTALYWYRQSLGQGLEFLIYFQGNSAPDKSGLPSDRFSAERTGGSVSTLTIQRTQQEDSAVYLCASSPRSEGTQYFGPGTRLLVL.

This chain connects TRBV27 to TRBJ2-1; D possibly matches TRBD1 or TRBD2 (6 bases each). This CDR3 spans 16 amino acids. Germline V gene lookup returns CDR1 MNHEY and CDR2 SMNVEV (reference sequence). Trimming removed 4 bases at V and 4 bases at J, with 17 bases between. Here the CDR3 DNA reads TGTGCCAGCAGTTGGGGGGCCTCATCCTTATACAATGAGCAGTTCTTC. It codes for CASSWGASSLYNEQFF.

The chain recombines TRBV29-1 with TRBJ1-2, with D unclear. The CDR3 is made up of 14 amino acids. CDR1 is SQVTM, CDR2 ANQGSEA, per germline. V lost 0 bases, J lost 4 bases, and 12 bases lay in between. CDR3 protein: CSVEDHGGGYGYTF. The CDR3 DNA sequence: TGCAGCGTTGAAGATCACGGCGGCGGCTATGGCTACACCTTC.

The chain is built from TRBV7-9 and TRBJ1-6; D is unclear. The CDR3 spans 12 residues. The germline CDR1 and CDR2 sequences are SEHNR and FQNEAQ (reference sequence). V lost 5 bases to trimming and J lost 10 bases, with 9 bases between them. The CDR3 reads CASSPPTSPLHF. CDR3 bases: TGTGCCAGCAGCCCCCCCACGTCACCCCTCCACTTT.

The chain couples TRBV4-1 to TRBJ2-7; D is tentatively TRBD1 or TRBD2 (6 bases each). CDR1 MGHRA and CDR2 YSYEKL come from the germline V gene. Trimming removed 2 bases at V and 2 bases at J, with 13 bases between. The CDR3 is 15 amino acids. CDR3 protein: CASSQQGWGAYEQYF. The CDR3 DNA is TGCGCCAGCAGCCAACAGGGGTGGGGGGCCTACGAGCAGTACTTC.

The chain links TRBV18 to TRBJ1-1; D gene uncertain. The CDR3 covers 18 residues. The germline V gene has CDR1 KGHSH and CDR2 LQKENI. The ends were cut back, 0 bases at V and 5 bases at J, with 22 bases in the middle. The chain's CDR3 is CASSPPKILIPVNTEAFF. In nucleotides, the CDR3 is TGTGCCAGCTCACCACCGAAAATTTTGATTCCCGTTAATACTGAAGCTTTCTTT.

The gene calls are TRBV2 and TRBJ2-7, with 8 positions matching TRBD1. V was pared by 5 bases and J by 3 bases, with 6 bases of the junction left unmatched. Germline lookup yields CDR1 SNHLY and CDR2 FYNNEI. The CDR3 sequence is 14 residues long. The CDR3 bases are TGTGCCAGCAGTTCCGGGACAGGCCTCTACGAGCAGTACTTC. Translating gives CASSSGTGLYEQYF.

The V call is TRBV5-1, the J call TRBJ2-1; maybe TRBD1 (5 bases). Germline V CDR1 and CDR2: SGHRS, YFSETQ. The CDR3 length is 16 residues. Trimming cost V 6 bases and J 7 bases, with 23 bases left between them. The CDR3 reads CASTPGGAPYLNEQFF. CDR3 DNA sequence: TGCGCCAGCACCCCTGGTGGGGCACCGTATCTTAATGAGCAGTTCTTC.

This chain connects TRBV12-5 to TRBJ2-1, with 9 bases aligning to TRBD1. This CDR3 has 16 residues. V lost 1 base, J lost 7 bases, and 8 bases stayed unmatched. Germline CDR1 and CDR2: LGHNT and FRNRAP. The CDR3 DNA sequence: TGTGCTAGTGGTTTGGCTACAGGGGGCTCGCGGAATGAGCAGTTCTTC. It is translated as CASGLATGGSRNEQFF.

V gene TRBV5-1 combines with J gene TRBJ2-5, with a possible D match to TRBD2 (6 bases). CDR1 SGHRS and CDR2 YFSETQ come from the germline V gene. This CDR3 is built from 16 residues. V was shortened by 4 bases and J by 2 bases, with 18 bases between the two germline ends. DNA of the CDR3: TGCGCCAGCAGCCCCGGGACTCTTACCCTACAAGAGACCCAGTACTTC. Translation gives CASSPGTLTLQETQYF.

This chain joins TRBV25-1 and TRBJ1-2; the D is unclear. The CDR3 runs 14 residues. The germline CDR1 and CDR2 sequences are MGHDK and SYGVNS. The V end lost 1 base, the J end lost 2 bases, and 8 bases lay between the germline ends. CDR3 in amino acids: CASSEFGRNYGYTF. CDR3 DNA: TGTGCCAGCAGTGAATTTGGGAGAAACTATGGCTACACCTTC.

The chain combines TRBV25-1 with TRBJ2-2; TRBD1 might be the D (5 bases). V lost 3 bases and J lost 7, with 12 bases in between. Germline CDR1 is MGHDK and CDR2 is SYGVNS. The CDR3 is 14 amino acids. The CDR3 bases are TGTGCCAGCAGTGAGTTCAGGGATCACGGGGAGCTGTTTTTT. It translates to CASSEFRDHGELFF.

The V and J genes are TRBV19 and TRBJ1-5; D is ambiguous. The CDR3 runs 12 residues. The germline gives CDR1 LNHDA, CDR2 SQIVND (reference sequence). The V and J ends lost 8 bases and 3 bases respectively, with 8 bases between them. The CDR3 protein is CASRDTNQPQHF. Here the CDR3 DNA reads TGTGCCAGTCGGGATACCAATCAGCCCCAGCATTTT.

The V and J genes are TRBV9 and TRBJ1-1; 7 nucleotides align to TRBD1. The CDR3 is 14 amino acids. Germline V gives CDR1 SGDLS, CDR2 YYNGEE. V was clipped by 3 bases and J by 5 bases; unmatched bases: 7. CDR3 coding DNA: TGTGCCAGCAGCGCACAGGGGTTGGGGACTGAAGCTTTCTTT. Protein sequence: CASSAQGLGTEAFF.

The V and J genes are TRBV18 and TRBJ2-2; D is tentatively TRBD1 or TRBD2 (5 bases each). From germline, CDR1 is KGHSH and CDR2 LQKENI. This CDR3 comprises 16 residues. The V end was cut by 3 bases, the J end by 5 bases, with 16 bases between. Here the CDR3 DNA reads TGTGCCAGCTCACCTTTGCCAGGAGAGGGGACCGGGGAGCTGTTTTTT. It encodes CASSPLPGEGTGELFF.